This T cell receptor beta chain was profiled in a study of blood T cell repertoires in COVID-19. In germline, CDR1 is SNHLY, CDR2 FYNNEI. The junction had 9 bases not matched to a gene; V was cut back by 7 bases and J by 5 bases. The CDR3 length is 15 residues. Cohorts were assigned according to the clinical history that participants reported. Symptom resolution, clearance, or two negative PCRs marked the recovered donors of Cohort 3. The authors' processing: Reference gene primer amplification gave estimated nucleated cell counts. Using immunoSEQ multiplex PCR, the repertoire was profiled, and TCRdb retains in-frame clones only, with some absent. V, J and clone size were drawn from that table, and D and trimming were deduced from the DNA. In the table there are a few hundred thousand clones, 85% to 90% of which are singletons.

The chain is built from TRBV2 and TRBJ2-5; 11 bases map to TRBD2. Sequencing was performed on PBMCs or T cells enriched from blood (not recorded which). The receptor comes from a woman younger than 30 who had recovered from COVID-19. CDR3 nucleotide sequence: TGTGCCAGCATACGTCCTAGCGGGGGGTCGGAGACCCAGTACTTC. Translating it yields CASIRPSGGSETQYF.